This entry describes one T cell receptor (beta chain). Data came from immunoSEQ multiplex PCR; TCRdb stores just in-frame clones and leaves some out. Altogether almost 4,500 clones are present, 85% to 90% being singletons, with the ten largest covering less than 4%. The sample belongs to a study of chemoradiotherapy in HPV16-positive cancers. Study overall: Candidate HPV-specific T-cell clones and common TCR motifs came from functional assays in a couple of HPV16-positive patients.

The CDR3 has 14 amino acids. V lost 0 bases and J 1 base, leaving 5 bases between the germline ends. Per germline, CDR1 SGDLS and CDR2 YYNGEE. Repeated repertoire sampling spanned the course of chemoradiotherapy. The J gene is TRBJ1-3, the V gene TRBV9; D is uncertain. The sequence came from a human donor with HPV-associated anogenital cancer. Sampling was carried out from a patient who underwent chemoradiotherapy. The CDR3 DNA sequence: TGTGCCAGCAGCGTAGTCGGGTCTGGAAACACCATATATTTT. Its protein product is CASSVVGSGNTIYF. The full variable domain, rest sourced from reference TRBV9 and TRBJ1-3, is DSGVTQTPKHLITATGQRVTLRCSPRSGDLSVYWYQQSLDQGLQFLIQYYNGEERAKGNILERFSAQQFPDLHSELNLSSLELGDSALYFCASSVVGSGNTIYFGEGSWLTVV.